The rows below give T cell receptor beta chains drawn from one sample of a study of T cell responses to AZD1222 COVID-19 vaccine. Using immunoSEQ multiplex PCR, the repertoire was profiled, and TCRdb retains in-frame clones only, with some absent. Seen here are 150,000 to 200,000 clones, about 93% observed once, and the top ten hold 0.8% to 1.3%. The sequences come from peripheral blood, collected 28 days after the second dose of the MenACWY control vaccine. These receptors originate from an adult who received the MenACWY meningococcal vaccine as a control. The CDR3 runs from the conserved cysteine through the conserved F or W. D genes are given only for firm matches. A row's size may be missing; if present it is once, few, many or a size class.

clone_size: .; d_call: .; v_call: TRBV10-3; j_call: TRBJ1-1; cdr3_nt: TGTGCCATCAGTGGGGGAAGGGGACAATCCCTTATGAACACTGAAGCTTTCTTT; cdr3_aa: CAISGGRGQSLMNTEAFF
clone_size: once; d_call: .; v_call: TRBV25-1; j_call: TRBJ2-5; cdr3_nt: TGTGCCAGCAGTGTTAGGGATAAGAAGACCCAGTACTTC; cdr3_aa: CASSVRDKKTQYF
clone_size: .; d_call: TRBD2; v_call: TRBV10-1; j_call: TRBJ2-1; cdr3_nt: TGCGCCAGCAGTGAGAGCGGGGGGCCTTTAGATGAGCAGTTCTTC; cdr3_aa: CASSESGGPLDEQFF
clone_size: .; d_call: .; v_call: TRBV29-1; j_call: TRBJ2-1; cdr3_nt: TGCAGCGTTGAAGACAGGCATAGCTCCTACAATGAGCAGTTCTTC; cdr3_aa: CSVEDRHSSYNEQFF
clone_size: .; d_call: .; v_call: TRBV3-1/TRBV3-2; j_call: TRBJ2-7; cdr3_nt: TGTGCCAGCAGCCAAAGCTTCTACGAGCAGTACTTC; cdr3_aa: CASSQSFYEQYF
clone_size: .; d_call: .; v_call: TRBV6-5; j_call: TRBJ2-5; cdr3_nt: TGTGCCAGCAGTCCGTGGGACACCGACCAAGAGACCCAGTACTTC; cdr3_aa: CASSPWDTDQETQYF
clone_size: .; d_call: TRBD2; v_call: TRBV3-1/TRBV3-2; j_call: TRBJ2-7; cdr3_nt: TGTGCCAGCAGCCAGTCCCTCGGGCGGGGGGTCTACGAGCAGTACTTC; cdr3_aa: CASSQSLGRGVYEQYF
clone_size: .; d_call: .; v_call: TRBV30; j_call: TRBJ2-7; cdr3_nt: TGTGCCTCCTCCCGGGGTCCCTACGAGCAGTACTTC; cdr3_aa: CASSRGPYEQYF
clone_size: .; d_call: .; v_call: TRBV11-2; j_call: TRBJ1-1; cdr3_nt: TGTGCCAGCAGCTTAGAATTCGTACAGACTGAAGCTTTCTTT; cdr3_aa: CASSLEFVQTEAFF
clone_size: few; d_call: .; v_call: TRBV28; j_call: TRBJ1-4; cdr3_nt: TGTGCCAGCAGTCCCCGGGCCCCTCACAGGGAAAAACTGTTTTTT; cdr3_aa: CASSPRAPHREKLFF
clone_size: .; d_call: .; v_call: TRBV21-1; j_call: TRBJ2-1; cdr3_nt: TGTGCCAGCAGCAGGAACAATGAGCAGTTCTTC; cdr3_aa: CASSRNNEQFF
clone_size: .; d_call: TRBD1; v_call: TRBV10-3; j_call: TRBJ1-1; cdr3_nt: TGTGCCATCAGTCGACAGGGGGATACTGAAGCTTTCTTT; cdr3_aa: CAISRQGDTEAFF
clone_size: few; d_call: .; v_call: TRBV6-5; j_call: TRBJ1-2; cdr3_nt: TGTGCCAGCAGTTACTCATCGGGTGGCTACACCTTC; cdr3_aa: CASSYSSGGYTF
clone_size: .; d_call: TRBD1; v_call: TRBV19; j_call: TRBJ1-5; cdr3_nt: TGTGCCAGTAGCTTGGGACAGGGGGCGCGGACCCAGCATTTT; cdr3_aa: CASSLGQGARTQHF
clone_size: .; d_call: .; v_call: TRBV3-1/TRBV3-2; j_call: TRBJ1-2; cdr3_nt: TGTGCCAGCAGACCGACTGCCGCCGGGGTAGGGGTGCATGGCTACACCTTC; cdr3_aa: CASRPTAAGVGVHGYTF
clone_size: .; d_call: .; v_call: TRBV6-2/TRBV6-3; j_call: TRBJ1-4; cdr3_nt: TGTGCCAGCAGTCAGGGTTGGGCAACTAATGAAAAACTGTTTTTT; cdr3_aa: CASSQGWATNEKLFF
clone_size: .; d_call: .; v_call: TRBV7-9; j_call: TRBJ1-2; cdr3_nt: TGTGCCAGCAGTTTGGGGCCTCAGGGCTATGGCTACACCTTC; cdr3_aa: CASSLGPQGYGYTF
clone_size: .; d_call: TRBD2; v_call: TRBV4-2; j_call: TRBJ2-1; cdr3_nt: TGTGCCAGCAGCCAAGATGCAGGGCGGGAGAATGAGCAGTTCTTC; cdr3_aa: CASSQDAGRENEQFF
clone_size: .; d_call: TRBD1; v_call: TRBV5-1; j_call: TRBJ2-7; cdr3_nt: TGCGCCAGCAGCCCAGGGACAGGGAGCTCCTACGAGCAGTACTTC; cdr3_aa: CASSPGTGSSYEQYF
clone_size: .; d_call: .; v_call: TRBV4-3; j_call: TRBJ1-2; cdr3_nt: TGCGCCAGCAGCCAGGGGGACGGGTATGGCTACACCTTC; cdr3_aa: CASSQGDGYGYTF
clone_size: .; d_call: .; v_call: TRBV18; j_call: TRBJ1-3; cdr3_nt: TGTGCCAGCTCACCAGGGGTCCCGGCAAACACCATATATTTT; cdr3_aa: CASSPGVPANTIYF
clone_size: .; d_call: .; v_call: TRBV5-1; j_call: TRBJ2-1; cdr3_nt: TGCGCCAGCAGCTTGCGGGACTTTGAGCAGTTCTTC; cdr3_aa: CASSLRDFEQFF
clone_size: .; d_call: TRBD2; v_call: TRBV19; j_call: TRBJ2-3; cdr3_nt: TGTGCCAGTAGTACCCGATTCCTCGGGGGGGCGGCAGATACGCAGTATTTT; cdr3_aa: CASSTRFLGGAADTQYF
clone_size: .; d_call: .; v_call: TRBV2; j_call: TRBJ2-5; cdr3_nt: TGTGCCAGCAGTTTTACGGGGGAGACCCAGTACTTC; cdr3_aa: CASSFTGETQYF
clone_size: .; d_call: .; v_call: TRBV19; j_call: TRBJ1-2; cdr3_nt: TGTGCCAGTGCCGTTGGGGTTGGGTATGGCTACACCTTC; cdr3_aa: CASAVGVGYGYTF
clone_size: few; d_call: TRBD1; v_call: TRBV12-5; j_call: TRBJ1-6; cdr3_nt: TGTGCTAGTGGTCCGGACAGGTCGAGCTCCTATAATTCACCCCTCCACTTT; cdr3_aa: CASGPDRSSSYNSPLHF
clone_size: .; d_call: TRBD2; v_call: TRBV6-4; j_call: TRBJ2-2; cdr3_nt: TGTGCCAGCAGAGGACTAGCGGGGGGCTCCGGGGAGCTGTTTTTT; cdr3_aa: CASRGLAGGSGELFF